The 21 T cell receptor beta chains below all came from one sample that was sequenced in a study of T cell responses to AZD1222 COVID-19 vaccine. Sequencing used immunoSEQ multiplex PCR; TCRdb keeps in-frame clones, though not all of them. The sample yields some 130,000 clones, 85% to 90% seen once. The source was peripheral blood, collected on day 0 of AZD1222 vaccination. All receptors derive from an adult in good health.

This rearrangement joins TRBV29-1 to TRBJ1-2, with a possible D match to TRBD1 (5 bases). CDR3 length: 13 residues. Trimming pared 6 bases from V and 8 bases from J, leaving 19 bases between. The V gene's germline CDR1 is SQVTM and CDR2 ANQGSEA. The CDR3 nucleotides are TGCAGCGTGGGACGGACTGTCTCGTGGGGCTACACCTTC. This gives the protein CSVGRTVSWGYTF.

The chain uses TRBV5-4 and TRBJ1-3; a weak D match, TRBD1 (5 bases). The germline V gene encodes CDR1 SGHNT and CDR2 YYREEE (reference sequence). CDR3 length equals 15 residues. V was shortened by 4 bases and J by 7 bases, with 18 bases between the two germline ends. The CDR3 sequence is CASSPKGTVPNTIYF. CDR3 nucleotide sequence: TGTGCCAGCAGCCCTAAAGGGACTGTACCGAACACCATATATTTT.

This chain uses TRBV6-2 or TRBV6-3 with TRBJ1-1; no reliable D call. Germline lookup yields CDR1 MNHEY and CDR2 SVGEGT. CDR3 length: 15 amino acids. V was cut by 2 bases and J by 0 bases, with 10 bases left in between. This CDR3 reads CASSYLEGLNTEAFF. The CDR3 bases are TGTGCCAGCAGTTACCTTGAGGGCTTGAACACTGAAGCTTTCTTT.

The genes are TRBV10-2 and TRBJ1-5; D is undetermined. The germline gives CDR1 WSHSY, CDR2 SAAADI. Trimming stripped 7 bases from V and 4 bases from J, with 11 bases between. The CDR3 length is 13 residues. CDR3 DNA sequence: TGCGCCAGCAAACAACAGCCTAATCAGCCCCAGCATTTT. Encoded protein: CASKQQPNQPQHF.

This rearrangement joins TRBV25-1 to TRBJ2-1, with TRBD1 as a possible D gene (6 bases). The CDR3 contains 12 residues. The V and J ends lost 6 bases and 10 bases respectively, with 13 bases between them. CDR1 and CDR2 from the germline V gene are MGHDK and SYGVNS. The CDR3 region is CASRTERGEQFF. The CDR3 nucleotides read TGTGCCAGCAGGACCGAAAGGGGGGAGCAGTTCTTC.

The chain uses TRBV18 and TRBJ2-7, with 10 bases matching TRBD2. CDR3 length equals 16 residues. The germline CDR1 and CDR2 sequences are KGHSH and LQKENI. With 6 bases clipped from V and 0 bases from J, the junction kept 8 bases outside the gene matches. CDR3 DNA: TGTGCCAGCTCGCCTCTACTAGCGGGGCCCTCCTACGAGCAGTACTTC. It specifies CASSPLLAGPSYEQYF. Full variable domain (outside the CDR3, taken from reference TRBV18 and TRBJ2-7): NAGVMQNPRHLVRRRGQEARLRCSPMKGHSHVYWYRQLPEEGLKFMVYLQKENIIDESGMPKERFSAEFPKEGPSILRIQQVVRGDSAAYFCASSPLLAGPSYEQYFGPGTRLTVT.

CDR3 bases: TGTGCCAGCAGCCCCGGTCGAGGTCGGGGCACTGAAGCTTTCTTT. This encodes CASSPGRGRGTEAFF. The J gene is TRBJ1-1, the V gene TRBV11-2, with D unclear. V was clipped by 5 bases and J by 4 bases, with 17 bases between them. The CDR3 is 15 residues long. Looked up from germline, CDR1 is SGHAT and CDR2 is FQNNGV.

This rearrangement joins TRBV11-2 to TRBJ1-2, with TRBD1 identical over 9 bases. With 5 bases clipped from V and 10 bases from J, the junction kept 11 bases outside the gene matches. The germline gives CDR1 SGHAT, CDR2 FQNNGV. CDR3 length: 14 residues. CDR3: CASSPITGGADYTF. The CDR3 DNA sequence: TGTGCCAGCAGCCCAATAACAGGGGGCGCCGACTACACCTTC.

The rearrangement uses TRBV5-1 and TRBJ2-5; the D gene is possibly TRBD2 (5 bases). The CDR3 is 14 amino acids. Germline CDR1 and CDR2: SGHRS and YFSETQ. Trimming removed 3 bases from V and 5 bases from J, with 14 bases in between. The CDR3 nucleotides are TGCGCCAGCAGCTCCACCGCGGGTAGGGAGACCCAGTACTTC. Amino acid sequence: CASSSTAGRETQYF.

The chain carries TRBV10-3 and TRBJ2-7; D gene unclear. Per the germline V gene, CDR1 is ENHRY and CDR2 is SYGVKD. Trimming removed 3 bases from V and 2 bases from J, with 11 bases in between. CDR3 length equals 14 residues. The CDR3 sequence is CAISEGQVTYEQYF. The CDR3 DNA is TGTGCCATCAGTGAAGGGCAGGTAACCTACGAGCAGTACTTC.

The chain combines TRBV3-1 (or the pseudogene TRBV3-2) with TRBJ2-1; TRBD2 agrees at 16 bases. Germline V gives CDR1 LGHDT, CDR2 YNNKEL (reference sequence). V gave up 2 bases and J gave up 4 bases; unmatched junction bases: 2. The CDR3 extends over 17 amino acids. The CDR3 nucleotides read TGTGCCAGCAGCCAACCGGGACTAGCGGGGGGGTACAATGAGCAGTTCTTC. It specifies CASSQPGLAGGYNEQFF.

The CDR3 DNA sequence: TGTGCCTGGAGTGTACGAAAGGGTGGGAATTCACCCCTCCACTTT. Its protein product is CAWSVRKGGNSPLHF. The rearrangement joins TRBV30 to TRBJ1-6, with D unclear. This CDR3 has 15 residues. CDR1 GTSNPN and CDR2 SVGIG come from the germline V gene (reference sequence). Trimming pared 0 bases from V and 7 bases from J, leaving 13 bases between.

This chain connects TRBV7-3 to TRBJ1-2; 7 bases match TRBD1. Germline V gene lookup returns CDR1 SGHTA and CDR2 FQGTGA. There are 13 residues in the CDR3. V gave up 5 bases and J gave up 8 bases; unmatched junction bases: 8. The CDR3 here is CASSQTTGNGYTF. The CDR3, as DNA: TGTGCCAGCAGCCAAACGACAGGGAACGGCTACACCTTC.

V is TRBV3-1 (or the pseudogene TRBV3-2) and J is TRBJ2-4, with 10 bases matching TRBD2. The junction had 15 bases not matched to a gene; V was cut back by 0 bases and J by 1 base. CDR3 length: 21 residues. From germline, CDR1 is LGHDT and CDR2 YNNKEL (reference sequence). CDR3 sequence: CASSQDISGGRGKIAKNIQYF. CDR3 DNA: TGTGCCAGCAGCCAAGATATTAGCGGGGGGAGAGGTAAGATTGCCAAAAACATTCAGTACTTC.

This chain connects TRBV7-8 to TRBJ1-6; tentatively, D is TRBD1 (5 bases). This CDR3 comprises 19 residues. The V end lost 3 bases, the J end lost 0 bases, and 18 bases lay between the germline ends. Germline values: CDR1 SGHVS, CDR2 FQNEAQ. The CDR3 protein is CASSFGRRGSSSYNSPLHF. CDR3 coding DNA: TGTGCCAGCAGCTTCGGCCGTCGGGGCAGTAGCTCCTATAATTCACCCCTCCACTTT.

The J gene is TRBJ1-5, the V gene TRBV4-3, with D unresolved. Germline loops: CDR1 LGHNA, CDR2 YSLEER. V was trimmed by 1 base and J by 9 bases, leaving 16 bases between them. CDR3 length: 15 residues. The CDR3 DNA is TGCGCCAGCAGCCAAGGAGTAGGTTCCGTGCCGCCCCAGCATTTT. This gives the protein CASSQGVGSVPPQHF.

The V gene is TRBV29-1, the J gene TRBJ1-2, with D possibly TRBD1 on 6 matching bases. Trimming shortened V by 4 bases and J by 6 bases, and 12 bases separated the two germline ends. CDR3 size: 12 residues. CDR1 and CDR2 from the germline V gene are SQVTM and ANQGSEA. The chain's CDR3 is CSVVEGDNGYTF. CDR3 sequence (DNA): TGCAGCGTTGTCGAGGGGGATAATGGCTACACCTTC. Full variable domain (remainder filled in from reference TRBV29-1 and TRBJ1-2): SAVISQKPSRDICQRGTSLTIQCQVDSQVTMMFWYRQQPGQSLTLIATANQGSEATYESGFVIDKFPISRPNLTFSTLTVSNMSPEDSSIYLCSVVEGDNGYTFGSGTRLTVV.

The CDR3 protein is CASRGPPGQLSDTQYF. CDR3 sequence (DNA): TGTGCCAGCAGAGGACCGCCGGGACAGCTCTCAGATACGCAGTATTTT. The chain joins TRBV2 to TRBJ2-3; 7 nucleotides line up with TRBD1. Germline V CDR1 and CDR2: SNHLY, FYNNEI. The J segment lost 4 bases and the V segment lost 6 bases, leaving 13 bases of the junction unmatched. The CDR3 is 16 residues long.

The V gene is TRBV23-1, the J gene TRBJ1-1; D is unclear. TRBV23-1 is an open reading frame whose function is uncertain. The CDR3 runs to 14 residues. Trimming removed 0 bases from V and 8 bases from J, with 13 bases in between. Here the CDR3 reads CASSQSAGEEEAFF. The CDR3 DNA follows: TGCGCCAGCAGTCAATCGGCAGGAGAGGAGGAAGCTTTCTTT.

The sample holds one count of this clone. The chain is built from TRBV11-2 and TRBJ1-6, with D possibly TRBD1 on 5 matching bases. The germline V gene has CDR1 SGHAT and CDR2 FQNNGV. Trimming removed 3 bases at V and 5 bases at J, with 11 bases between. This CDR3 has 15 residues. CDR3 residues: CASSFRDGNNSPLHF. The CDR3 DNA reads TGTGCCAGCAGCTTCCGGGACGGCAATAATTCACCCCTCCACTTT.

This sequence joins TRBV7-2 and TRBJ1-2; 7 positions agree with TRBD1. The CDR3 length is 16 residues. Germline V lookup: CDR1 SGHTA, CDR2 FQGNSA. V dropped 2 bases and J dropped 7; count of bases not matched to a gene: 13. CDR3 DNA: TGTGCCAGCAGCTTACGAGGGGGCGGGGGGGGAAGTGGCTACACCTTC. Protein sequence: CASSLRGGGGGSGYTF.